This TCR beta chain derives from a study of control samples from healthy donors and cancer patients. This CDR3 spans 16 amino acids. The germline gives CDR1 LGHNA, CDR2 YNFKEQ. Trimming shortened V by 0 bases and J by 7 bases, and 15 bases separated the two germline ends. Some clones are missing from TCRdb's copy, which holds only in-frame ones; the method was immunoSEQ multiplex PCR. Of some 74,000 clones in the sample, approximately 94% were seen once. J is TRBJ1-4 and V is TRBV4-2; maybe TRBD1 (6 bases). The receptor was derived from a woman in her thirties in good health. The sequenced sample consisted of blood. The CDR3 loop reads CASSQEGRGNGEKLFF. In nucleotides, the CDR3 is TGTGCCAGCAGCCAAGAGGGCAGGGGTAATGGTGAAAAACTGTTTTTT.